The source of this T cell receptor (beta chain) is a study of OX40 agonist ivuxolimab in advanced cancers. The study's findings and limits: By week 6 at 0.1 to 3.0 mg/kg, blood CD4+ and CD8+ T cells had expanded clonally. Among the lowest peripheral clonal expansion occurred in 0.1-3.0 mg/kg partial responders. Averaged across samples, CD8+ T cells carried more expanded clones than CD4+ did.

CDR1 MNHNY and CDR2 SVGAGI come from the germline V gene (reference sequence). This CDR3 has 14 residues. On this clone: What it binds is unknown. One end of the junction is discordant with germline, which a read error may explain.

The table came from immunoSEQ multiplex PCR; TCRdb's copy has only in-frame clones and leaves some out. The sample includes 65,000 to 85,000 clones, roughly 85% of them seen just once. The sample was CD4+ or CD8+ T cells sorted from blood, taken in a trial of the OX40 agonist ivuxolimab. This clonotype originated in an adult with an advanced solid tumor such as melanoma, head and neck, liver or kidney cancer. V and J are TRBV6-6 and TRBJ2-2; D may be TRBD1 or TRBD2 (5 bases each). CDR3 region: CASSPSWGNTGELF. CDR3 nucleotides: TGTGCCAGCAGTCCAAGCTGGGGGAACACCGGGGAGCTTTTT.